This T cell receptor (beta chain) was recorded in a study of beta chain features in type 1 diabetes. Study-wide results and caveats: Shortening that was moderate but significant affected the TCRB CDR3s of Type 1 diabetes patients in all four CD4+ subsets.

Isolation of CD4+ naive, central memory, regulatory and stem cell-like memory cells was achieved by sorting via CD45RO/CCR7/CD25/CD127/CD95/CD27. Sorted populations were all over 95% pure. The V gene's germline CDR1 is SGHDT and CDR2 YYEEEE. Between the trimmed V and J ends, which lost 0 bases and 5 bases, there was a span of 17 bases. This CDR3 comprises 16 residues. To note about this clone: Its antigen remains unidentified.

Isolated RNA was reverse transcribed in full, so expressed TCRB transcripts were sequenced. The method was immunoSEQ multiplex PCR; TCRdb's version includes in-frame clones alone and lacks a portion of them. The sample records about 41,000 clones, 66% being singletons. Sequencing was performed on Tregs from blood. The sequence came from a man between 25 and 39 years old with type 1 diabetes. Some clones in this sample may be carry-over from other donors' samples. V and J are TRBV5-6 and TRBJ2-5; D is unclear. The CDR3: CASSLGVGFAGETQYF. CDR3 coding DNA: TGTGCCAGCAGCTTGGGTGTCGGGTTCGCCGGGGAGACCCAGTACTTC. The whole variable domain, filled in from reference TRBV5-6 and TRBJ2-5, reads DAGVTQSPTHLIKTRGQQVTLRCSPKSGHDTVSWYQQALGQGPQFIFQYYEEEERQRGNFPDRFSGHQFPNYSSELNVNALLLGDSALYLCASSLGVGFAGETQYFGPGTRLLVL.